This is a list of T cell receptor beta chains from one sample in a study of regulatory and conventional T cells in RAG deficiency. The data were produced by immunoSEQ multiplex PCR, yet TCRdb's version contains in-frame clones alone and is incomplete. Of some 7,300 clones in the sample, more than 75% are singletons; the top ten hold more than 10%. These data were likewise used in another study, on regulatory T cells.

The source material was CD8+ T cells sorted from blood. The receptor set was obtained from a human donor in good health. CDR3s include the opening cysteine and the closing phenylalanine or tryptophan. The order of the fields is J gene, CDR3 length, D gene, V gene, CDR3 protein. A D gene is named only where the DNA matches it firmly.

j_gene: TRBJ2-3
len: 15
d_gene: -
v_gene: TRBV5-6
CDR3aa: CASSFGTASTDTQYF

j_gene: TRBJ1-3
len: 18
d_gene: TRBD1
v_gene: TRBV18
CDR3aa: CASSPPNFRDRAGNTIYF

j_gene: TRBJ1-2
len: 12
d_gene: -
v_gene: TRBV4-1
CDR3aa: CASSQDPDGYTF

j_gene: TRBJ2-7
len: 14
d_gene: TRBD1
v_gene: TRBV10-1
CDR3aa: CASSEATGDYEQYF

j_gene: TRBJ1-6
len: 15
d_gene: -
v_gene: TRBV21-1
CDR3aa: CASRTTGRENSPLHF

j_gene: TRBJ1-1
len: 13
d_gene: -
v_gene: TRBV19
CDR3aa: CASSIARNTEAFF

j_gene: TRBJ2-3
len: 14
d_gene: -
v_gene: TRBV7-9
CDR3aa: CASSWAVSTDTQYF

j_gene: TRBJ1-5
len: 13
d_gene: TRBD1
v_gene: TRBV10-3
CDR3aa: CAISTGGNQPQHF

j_gene: TRBJ2-2
len: 16
d_gene: TRBD2
v_gene: TRBV6-5
CDR3aa: CASSYSAGGRSGELFF

j_gene: TRBJ2-1
len: 14
d_gene: -
v_gene: TRBV11-3
CDR3aa: CASSFDGTPNEQFF

j_gene: TRBJ2-7
len: 15
d_gene: TRBD2
v_gene: TRBV6-5
CDR3aa: CASSSARGALYEQYF

j_gene: TRBJ1-2
len: 13
d_gene: -
v_gene: TRBV7-3
CDR3aa: CASSFDGSGAYTF

j_gene: TRBJ1-5
len: 16
d_gene: -
v_gene: TRBV28
CDR3aa: CASSLSPYDRYQPQHF

j_gene: TRBJ1-1
len: 17
d_gene: -
v_gene: TRBV5-1
CDR3aa: CASSLRATGSMNTEAFF

j_gene: TRBJ1-4
len: 15
d_gene: -
v_gene: TRBV9
CDR3aa: CASSVFSGGNEKLFF

j_gene: TRBJ2-1
len: 14
d_gene: -
v_gene: TRBV19
CDR3aa: CASSIEGLHNEQFF

j_gene: TRBJ1-2
len: 15
d_gene: TRBD1
v_gene: TRBV6-5
CDR3aa: CASSYGDRGGYGYTF

j_gene: TRBJ1-5
len: 13
d_gene: -
v_gene: TRBV10-3
CDR3aa: CAISGDSNQPQHF

j_gene: TRBJ2-1
len: 15
d_gene: -
v_gene: TRBV7-6
CDR3aa: CASSLESGDLNEQFF

j_gene: TRBJ1-6
len: 17
d_gene: -
v_gene: TRBV7-9
CDR3aa: CASSSVGGSSYNSPLHF

j_gene: TRBJ1-1
len: 14
d_gene: -
v_gene: TRBV5-1
CDR3aa: CASSLEGEYTEAFF

j_gene: TRBJ2-2
len: 18
d_gene: TRBD1
v_gene: TRBV9
CDR3aa: CASSVGTGGSANTGELFF

j_gene: TRBJ2-7
len: 14
d_gene: TRBD1
v_gene: TRBV19
CDR3aa: CASSIDRGKLEQYF

j_gene: TRBJ2-7
len: 15
d_gene: TRBD1
v_gene: TRBV5-1
CDR3aa: CASSLSTGEAYEQYF

j_gene: TRBJ2-3
len: 15
d_gene: TRBD2
v_gene: TRBV4-2
CDR3aa: CASSQDSGGPDTQYF

j_gene: TRBJ1-4
len: 15
d_gene: TRBD1
v_gene: TRBV7-8
CDR3aa: CASSGTGGSNEKLFF

j_gene: TRBJ1-1
len: 14
d_gene: -
v_gene: TRBV19
CDR3aa: CASSSRTLETEAFF

j_gene: TRBJ2-2
len: 14
d_gene: -
v_gene: TRBV19
CDR3aa: CAVGVAGSTGELFF

j_gene: TRBJ2-3
len: 15
d_gene: TRBD2
v_gene: TRBV6-5
CDR3aa: CASSYSASGADTQYF

j_gene: TRBJ2-5
len: 17
d_gene: TRBD2
v_gene: TRBV2
CDR3aa: CASSATLGGGVLETQYF

j_gene: TRBJ1-2
len: 11
d_gene: -
v_gene: TRBV7-8
CDR3aa: CASSPGQHYTF

j_gene: TRBJ1-1
len: 15
d_gene: TRBD1
v_gene: TRBV5-1
CDR3aa: CASSSVQGMNTEAFF

j_gene: TRBJ2-5
len: 13
d_gene: TRBD2
v_gene: TRBV29-1
CDR3aa: CSVVTSGWETQYF

j_gene: TRBJ1-2
len: 16
d_gene: -
v_gene: TRBV9
CDR3aa: CASSGRSGWQRYGYTF

j_gene: TRBJ2-1
len: 12
d_gene: -
v_gene: TRBV28
CDR3aa: CASRRGYNEQFF

j_gene: TRBJ2-7
len: 15
d_gene: TRBD2
v_gene: TRBV30
CDR3aa: CAWSGVSGATYEQYF

j_gene: TRBJ2-7
len: 14
d_gene: -
v_gene: TRBV28
CDR3aa: CASSFRGAAYEQYF

j_gene: TRBJ2-2
len: 17
d_gene: TRBD1
v_gene: TRBV7-8
CDR3aa: CASSLRSGQGVSGELFF

j_gene: TRBJ1-2
len: 14
d_gene: TRBD1
v_gene: TRBV27
CDR3aa: CASSLKGQSYGYTF

j_gene: TRBJ1-2
len: 19
d_gene: -
v_gene: TRBV13
CDR3aa: CASSFFSGTRSGGLRGYTF

j_gene: TRBJ2-1
len: 13
d_gene: -
v_gene: TRBV2
CDR3aa: CASSERLLDEQFF

j_gene: TRBJ2-3
len: 14
d_gene: TRBD1
v_gene: TRBV7-9
CDR3aa: CASSWTGGADTQYF

j_gene: TRBJ2-7
len: 15
d_gene: TRBD2
v_gene: TRBV4-2
CDR3aa: CASSPLAGGTHEQYF

j_gene: TRBJ1-1
len: 12
d_gene: -
v_gene: TRBV19
CDR3aa: CASSAGGTEAFF

j_gene: TRBJ2-7
len: 15
d_gene: -
v_gene: TRBV5-6
CDR3aa: CASSLAANGVSEQYF

j_gene: TRBJ2-7
len: 14
d_gene: -
v_gene: TRBV30
CDR3aa: CAWSVAAHSYEQYF

j_gene: TRBJ2-3
len: 13
d_gene: -
v_gene: TRBV7-9
CDR3aa: CASSSRGTDTQYF

j_gene: TRBJ2-3
len: 15
d_gene: TRBD2
v_gene: TRBV6-5
CDR3aa: CASSPLAGGPDTQYF

j_gene: TRBJ1-2
len: 16
d_gene: TRBD1
v_gene: TRBV7-9
CDR3aa: CASFQGASHLDYGYTF

j_gene: TRBJ1-5
len: 17
d_gene: -
v_gene: TRBV28
CDR3aa: CASSLATGRGANQPQHF

j_gene: TRBJ1-2
len: 13
d_gene: -
v_gene: TRBV27
CDR3aa: CASSILGRGGYTF

j_gene: TRBJ2-7
len: 14
d_gene: -
v_gene: TRBV7-9
CDR3aa: CASSNPGPEGEQYF

j_gene: TRBJ2-1
len: 14
d_gene: -
v_gene: TRBV27
CDR3aa: CASSETTGYREQFF